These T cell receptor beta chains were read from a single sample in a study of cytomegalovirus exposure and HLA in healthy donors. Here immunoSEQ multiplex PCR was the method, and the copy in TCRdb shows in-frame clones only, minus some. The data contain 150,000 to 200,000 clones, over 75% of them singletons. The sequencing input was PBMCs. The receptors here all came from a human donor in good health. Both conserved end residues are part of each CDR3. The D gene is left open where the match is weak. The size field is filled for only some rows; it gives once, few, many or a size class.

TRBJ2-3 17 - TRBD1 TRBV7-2 CASSYRLRQGAPDTQYF TGTGCCAGCAGTTATCGATTAAGACAGGGGGCACCAGATACGCAGTATTTT
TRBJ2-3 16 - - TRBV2 CASSDLGGFSTDTQYF TGTGCCAGCAGTGATTTGGGGGGATTTAGCACAGATACGCAGTATTTT
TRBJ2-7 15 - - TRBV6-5 CASSSGTSISYEQYF TGTGCCAGCAGTTCCGGGACATCCATCTCCTACGAGCAGTACTTC
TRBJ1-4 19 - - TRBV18 CASSPQIQEGPSTNEKLFF TGTGCCAGCTCACCACAAATTCAGGAAGGCCCGTCAACTAATGAAAAACTGTTTTTT
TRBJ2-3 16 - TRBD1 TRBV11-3 CASSYPLGQGPDTQYF TGTGCCAGCAGCTACCCCCTAGGACAGGGGCCAGATACGCAGTATTTT
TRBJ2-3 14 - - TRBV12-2 CASRELEQQDTQYF TGTGCAAGTCGCGAATTAGAGCAACAGGATACGCAGTATTTT
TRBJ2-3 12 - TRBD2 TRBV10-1 CASSPAGGGQYF TGCGCCAGCAGCCCCGCGGGGGGCGGGCAGTATTTT
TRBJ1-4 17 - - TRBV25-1 CASSGTDSPSGDEKLFF TGTGCCAGCAGTGGGACGGACAGTCCGAGTGGGGATGAAAAACTGTTTTTT
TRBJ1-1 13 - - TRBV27 CASSLQGNTEAFF TGTGCCAGCAGTTTGCAGGGGAACACTGAAGCTTTCTTT
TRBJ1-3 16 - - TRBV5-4 CASSLVPTLSGNTIYF TGTGCCAGCAGCTTGGTGCCTACTCTCTCTGGAAACACCATATATTTT
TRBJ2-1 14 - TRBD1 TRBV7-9 CASSPQGRGHEQFF TGTGCCAGCAGCCCGCAGGGAAGGGGGCATGAGCAGTTCTTC
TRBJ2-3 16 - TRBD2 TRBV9 CASSVRGTTSTDTQYF TGTGCCAGCAGCGTCCGAGGGACTACTAGCACAGATACGCAGTATTTT
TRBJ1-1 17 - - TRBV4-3 CASSQDLTGGVNTEAFF TGCGCCAGCAGCCAAGATCTCACAGGTGGAGTGAACACTGAAGCTTTCTTT
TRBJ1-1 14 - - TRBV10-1 CASSESLGETEAFF TGCGCCAGCAGTGAGTCCCTCGGGGAGACTGAAGCTTTCTTT
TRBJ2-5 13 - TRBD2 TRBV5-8 CASRASGQETQYF TGTGCCAGCAGGGCTAGCGGCCAAGAGACCCAGTACTTC
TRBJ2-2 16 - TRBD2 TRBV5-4 CASSLLAGANTGELFF TGTGCCAGCAGCTTACTAGCGGGAGCGAACACCGGGGAGCTGTTTTTT
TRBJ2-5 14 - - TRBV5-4 CASSFFGGQETQYF TGTGCCAGCAGCTTCTTCGGCGGACAAGAGACCCAGTACTTC
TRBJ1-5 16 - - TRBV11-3 CASSLDSLRANQPQHF TGTGCCAGCAGCTTGGACAGCCTCCGGGCCAATCAGCCCCAGCATTTT
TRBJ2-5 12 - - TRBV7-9 CSSSTTWETQYF TGTTCCAGCAGCACTACTTGGGAGACCCAGTACTTC
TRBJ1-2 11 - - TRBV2 CASPTYRGYTF TGTGCCAGCCCCACATACCGTGGCTACACCTTC
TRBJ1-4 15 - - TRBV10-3 CAISESSGVDEKLFF TGTGCCATCAGTGAGAGTTCCGGGGTTGATGAAAAACTGTTTTTT
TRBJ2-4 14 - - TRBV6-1 CASSLRTVGDIQYF TGTGCCAGCAGTCTGCGGACAGTCGGCGACATTCAGTACTTC
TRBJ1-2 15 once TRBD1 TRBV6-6 CASSQLGDSNYGYTF TGTGCCAGCAGTCAACTAGGGGACAGCAACTATGGCTACACCTTC
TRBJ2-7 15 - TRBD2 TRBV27 CASSFSSGENYEQYF TGTGCCAGCAGTTTCTCTAGCGGGGAAAATTACGAGCAGTACTTC
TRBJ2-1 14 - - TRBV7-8 CASSLGGGGNEQFF TGTGCCAGCAGCCTAGGAGGGGGGGGAAATGAGCAGTTCTTC
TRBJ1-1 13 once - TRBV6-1 CASRRGSDTEAFF TGTGCCAGCCGGAGGGGTTCTGACACTGAAGCTTTCTTT
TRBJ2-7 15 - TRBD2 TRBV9 CASSVGDYSTYEQYF TGTGCCAGCAGCGTAGGGGACTACTCTACCTACGAGCAGTACTTC
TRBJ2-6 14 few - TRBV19 CASRQGSGANVLTF TGTGCCAGTAGGCAGGGGTCTGGGGCCAACGTCCTGACTTTC
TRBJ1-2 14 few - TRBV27 CASSYRVGSDGYTF TGTGCCAGCAGTTACAGGGTTGGGAGTGATGGCTACACCTTC
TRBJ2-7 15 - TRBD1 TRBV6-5 CASSVGTDLSYEQYF TGTGCCAGCAGTGTAGGGACAGACCTCTCCTACGAGCAGTACTTC
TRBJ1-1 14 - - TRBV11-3 CASSLEVEDTEAFF TGTGCCAGCAGCTTAGAGGTGGAGGACACTGAAGCTTTCTTT
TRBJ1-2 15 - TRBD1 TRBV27 CASSFGQGINYGYTF TGTGCCAGCAGTTTCGGACAGGGGATAAACTATGGCTACACCTTC
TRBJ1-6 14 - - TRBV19 CASSTDGGNSPLHF TGTGCCAGTAGTACGGACGGGGGTAATTCACCCCTCCACTTT
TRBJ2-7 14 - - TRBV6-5 CASSAGTQAFKQYF TGTGCCAGCAGCGCCGGGACACAGGCGTTTAAGCAGTACTTC
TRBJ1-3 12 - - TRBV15 CATSSSGNTIYF TGTGCCACCAGCAGTAGCGGAAACACCATATATTTT
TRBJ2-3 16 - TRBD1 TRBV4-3 CASSRGWTGTGDTQYF TGCGCCAGCAGCCGGGGTTGGACAGGGACGGGAGATACGCAGTATTTT
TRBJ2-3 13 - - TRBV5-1 CASSFQGPDTQYF TGCGCCAGCAGCTTCCAGGGGCCCGATACGCAGTATTTT
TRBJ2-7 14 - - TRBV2 CASHREEGSYEQYF TGTGCCAGCCACAGGGAAGAGGGCTCCTACGAGCAGTACTTC
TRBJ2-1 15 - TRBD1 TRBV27 CASSPSGGNYNEQFF TGTGCCAGCAGCCCATCAGGGGGCAATTACAATGAGCAGTTCTTC
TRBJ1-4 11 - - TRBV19 CASTANEKLFF TGTGCCAGTACCGCGAATGAAAAACTGTTTTTT
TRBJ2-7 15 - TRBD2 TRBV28 CASSRLAGGLSEQYF TGTGCCAGCAGTCGGCTAGCGGGGGGCTTGAGCGAGCAGTACTTC
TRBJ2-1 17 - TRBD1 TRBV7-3 CASSPETHQGAYNEQFF TGTGCCAGCAGCCCGGAAACCCATCAGGGGGCATACAATGAGCAGTTCTTC
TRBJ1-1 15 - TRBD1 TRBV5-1 CASSTHRGGITEAFF TGCGCCAGCAGCACCCACAGGGGTGGTATTACTGAAGCTTTCTTT
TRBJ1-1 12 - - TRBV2 CASSKRDTEAFF TGTGCCAGCAGCAAACGGGACACTGAAGCTTTCTTT